This is a list of T cell receptor beta chains from one sample in a study of control samples from healthy donors and cancer patients. Profiled with immunoSEQ multiplex PCR; TCRdb holds only in-frame clones, not every one. Among about 18,000 clones listed, 80% to 85% were seen once. The specimen sequenced was PBMCs. These receptors originate from an elderly man with head and neck cancer. CDR3s include the opening cysteine and the closing phenylalanine or tryptophan. D genes are given only for firm matches. A row's size may be missing; if present it is once, few, many or a size class.

j_gene | d_gene | v_gene | abundance | CDR3aa | CDR3nt
TRBJ2-4 | . | TRBV5-6 | . | CASGSISGGKNIQYF | TGTGCCAGCGGATCGATCTCAGGAGGCAAAAACATTCAGTACTTC
TRBJ1-5 | . | TRBV4-1 | once | CASSQGEKVLSNQPQHF | TGCGCCAGCAGCCAAGGCGAGAAGGTTTTGAGCAATCAGCCCCAGCATTTT
TRBJ1-1 | TRBD1 | TRBV7-8 | . | CASSYRGQNTEAFF | TGTGCCAGCAGCTACAGGGGCCAGAACACTGAAGCTTTCTTT
TRBJ1-1 | . | TRBV3-1/TRBV3-2 | . | CASSQVTGPEAFF | TGTGCCAGCAGCCAAGTAACAGGCCCTGAAGCTTTCTTT
TRBJ1-1 | . | TRBV10-1 | . | CASSESLSQNTEAFF | TGCGCCAGCAGTGAGTCTTTGAGTCAGAACACTGAAGCTTTCTTT
TRBJ1-2 | . | TRBV29-1 | . | CSVEKGSYGYTF | TGCAGCGTTGAAAAGGGGTCCTATGGCTACACCTTC
TRBJ2-7 | . | TRBV2 | . | CASGGDTSYEQYF | TGTGCCAGCGGCGGGGACACCTCCTACGAGCAGTACTTC
TRBJ1-1 | TRBD1 | TRBV5-1 | . | CASSFTGDTEAFF | TGCGCCAGCAGCTTCACAGGGGACACTGAAGCTTTCTTT
TRBJ2-7 | TRBD1 | TRBV7-3 | . | CASSLTGGLSYEQYF | TGTGCCAGCAGCTTAACAGGGGGCCTCTCCTACGAGCAGTACTTC
TRBJ1-1 | . | TRBV11-2 | once | CASSLILSRNTEAFF | TGTGCCAGCAGCTTGATACTTTCCCGGAACACTGAAGCTTTCTTT
TRBJ2-7 | . | TRBV7-3 | . | CASSSYRGFQQYF | TGTGCCAGCAGCTCTTACCGGGGGTTCCAGCAGTACTTC
TRBJ1-1 | . | TRBV7-9 | . | CASSLKGETEAFF | TGTGCCAGCAGCTTAAAAGGGGAGACTGAAGCTTTCTTT
TRBJ1-2 | . | TRBV28 | . | CASSSDARIYGYTF | TGTGCCAGCAGTTCCGACGCGAGGATCTATGGCTACACCTTC
TRBJ2-2 | TRBD1 | TRBV10-3 | . | CALRATGGGELFF | TGTGCCTTGAGGGCGACAGGGGGCGGGGAGCTGTTTTTT
TRBJ2-2 | . | TRBV9 | . | CASSDMTGTGELFF | TGTGCCAGCAGTGATATGACAGGTACCGGGGAGCTGTTTTTT
TRBJ2-7 | TRBD1 | TRBV6-5 | . | CASIRGQGAYEQYF | TGTGCCAGCATACGGGGACAGGGGGCCTACGAGCAGTACTTC